The 5 T cell receptor beta chains in this list originate from one sample, sequenced in a study of blood T cell repertoires in COVID-19. The table came from immunoSEQ multiplex PCR; TCRdb's copy has only in-frame clones and leaves some out. The profile shows 150,000 to 190,000 clones, about 88% of them singletons. Specimen: PBMCs or T cells enriched from blood (not recorded which). Receptors were obtained from a man aged 50-59 years who had recovered from COVID-19.

This clone was seen a single time. This sequence joins TRBV6-5 and TRBJ1-1; TRBD1 is a possible D gene (5 bases). The germline CDR1 and CDR2 sequences are MNHEY and SVGAGI. This CDR3 region has 14 residues. V was pared by 2 bases and J by 6 bases, with 13 bases between. The CDR3, as DNA: TGTGCCAGCAGTTACGATCACAGGACATCTGAAGCTTTCTTT. Protein product: CASSYDHRTSEAFF.

The genes are TRBV7-3 and TRBJ2-1; 11 positions agree with TRBD2. The CDR3 runs 16 residues. J lost 4 bases, V lost 3 bases, and 5 bases had no gene match. Germline V lookup: CDR1 SGHTA, CDR2 FQGTGA. The CDR3 reads CASSLSASGRYNEQFF. The CDR3 DNA reads TGTGCCAGCAGCTTGTCCGCTAGCGGGAGGTACAATGAGCAGTTCTTC.

The genes are TRBV29-1 and TRBJ2-1; 11 nucleotides agree with TRBD2. The V segment lost 1 base and the J segment 9 bases; nucleotides outside the gene matches: 5. CDR3 length: 14 residues. Per germline, CDR1 SQVTM and CDR2 ANQGSEA. Written as DNA, the CDR3 is TGCAGCGTTGAAGGGCTAGCGGGAGGCAGTGAGCAGTTCTTC. Amino acids: CSVEGLAGGSEQFF.

The chain uses TRBV18 and TRBJ2-3, with 7 bases lining up with TRBD1. The CDR3 contains 15 residues. The germline V gene has CDR1 KGHSH and CDR2 LQKENI. V lost 4 bases and J lost 6; bases outside the gene matches: 10. The chain's CDR3 is CASSRGDSRRDTQYF. CDR3 sequence (DNA): TGTGCCAGCTCACGAGGGGACAGTCGACGGGATACGCAGTATTTT.

This chain joins TRBV11-3 and TRBJ2-1, with a weak D call TRBD1 (6 bases). This CDR3 region has 14 residues. V was shortened by 2 bases and J by 4 bases, with 9 bases between the two germline ends. In germline, CDR1 is SGHNT, CDR2 YENEEA. The CDR3 region is CASSLRTEYNEQFF. The CDR3 nucleotides are TGTGCCAGCAGCTTACGGACAGAATACAATGAGCAGTTCTTC.